This TCR beta chain is drawn from a study of T-cell memory formation after mild COVID-19. Findings and limits, study-wide: Clones which contracted sat mainly in CM and EM if CD4+, and in EMRA if CD8+. Clones shrinking between day 15 and 85 showed a balanced CD4/CD8 split, and those that grew later tilted toward CD4+.

TCRdb independently ran MiXCR on the 5' RACE reads; one entry per CDR3 protein. The repertoire holds some 450,000 distinct CDR3 sequences, with approximately 19% as singletons. With regard to this clonotype: Its specificity is unknown.

This CDR3 has 14 residues. The germline V gene encodes CDR1 SEHNR and CDR2 FQNEAQ (reference sequence). V was cut by 8 bases and J by 5 bases, with 16 bases left in between. Specimen: PBMCs or a T cell subset sorted from them (not recorded which). This TCR was recovered from a man between 18 and 35 years old who had mild COVID-19 (a few samples of this study predate the infection). Cell type and time point are not known. The chain links TRBV7-9 to TRBJ2-1; tentatively, D is TRBD1 (6 bases). CDR3 bases: TGTGCCAGCTGGTCAACAGGGCCCCACAATGAGCAGTTCTTC. The encoded protein is CASWSTGPHNEQFF. The full variable domain, with the rest looked up from reference TRBV7-9 and TRBJ2-1, is DTGVSQNPRHKITKRGQNVTFRCDPISEHNRLYWYRQTLGQGPEFLTYFQNEAQLEKSRLLSDRFSAERPKGSFSTLEIQRTEQGDSAMYLCASWSTGPHNEQFFGPGTRLTVL.